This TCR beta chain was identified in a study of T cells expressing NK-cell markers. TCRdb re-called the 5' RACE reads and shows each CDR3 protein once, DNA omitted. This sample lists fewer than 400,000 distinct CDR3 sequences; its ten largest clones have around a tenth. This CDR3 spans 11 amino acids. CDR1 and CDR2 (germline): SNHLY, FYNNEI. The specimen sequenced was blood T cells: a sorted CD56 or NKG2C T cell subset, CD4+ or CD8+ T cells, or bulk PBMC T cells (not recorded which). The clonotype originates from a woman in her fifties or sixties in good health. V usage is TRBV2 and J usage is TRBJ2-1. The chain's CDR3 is CASSEDLPQFF.